The 19 T cell receptor beta chains listed next were all sequenced from one sample in a study of cytomegalovirus exposure and HLA in healthy donors. The PCR employed 60 Vbeta primers together with 13 Jbeta primers. The method was immunoSEQ multiplex PCR; TCRdb's version includes in-frame clones alone and lacks a portion of them. The sample carries about 93,000 clones, around 78% recorded once. Sequencing was done on a sample of PBMCs. These TCRs come from a man aged 25-45 years in good health and CMV-seronegative.

J is TRBJ2-2 and V is TRBV9; no reliable D call. This CDR3 has 12 amino acids. V dropped 3 bases and J dropped 8 bases, with 8 bases sitting between them. Germline V gives CDR1 SGDLS, CDR2 YYNGEE. CDR3 residues: CASSDPRGELFF. CDR3 sequence (DNA): TGTGCCAGCAGCGATCCCAGAGGGGAGCTGTTTTTT.

The genes are TRBV6-5 and TRBJ2-1, with 13 bases fitting TRBD2. V trimming: 2 bases; J trimming: 9 bases; junction bases outside the gene matches: 7. CDR1 and CDR2 (germline): MNHEY, SVGAGI. This CDR3 contains 16 residues. The CDR3: CASSYPRTSGSAEQFF. Written as DNA, the CDR3 is TGTGCCAGCAGTTACCCGAGGACTAGCGGGAGTGCTGAGCAGTTCTTC.

The chain couples TRBV5-1 to TRBJ1-1; 10 nucleotides align to TRBD1. CDR3 length: 15 residues. Germline trimming cut 3 bases from V and 1 base from J; bases unmatched to any gene: 3. Germline V gives CDR1 SGHRS, CDR2 YFSETQ. CDR3 amino acids: CASSWTGGGNTEAFF. CDR3 nucleotide sequence: TGCGCCAGCAGCTGGACAGGGGGGGGGAACACTGAAGCTTTCTTT.

The genes are TRBV5-1 and TRBJ2-3; TRBD2 is a possible D gene (5 bases). Germline assignment: CDR1 SGHRS and CDR2 YFSETQ. Trimming stripped 4 bases from V and 4 bases from J, with 16 bases between. The CDR3 length is 15 residues. The CDR3 nucleotides read TGCGCCAGCAGCGCTACTAGTCGTTCGGCAGATACGCAGTATTTT. Its protein product is CASSATSRSADTQYF.

The V call is TRBV6-5, the J call TRBJ2-5, with D maybe TRBD1 (6 bases). Germline V gene data show CDR1 as MNHEY and CDR2 as SVGAGI. This CDR3 is built from 14 residues. Trimming pared 2 bases from V and 4 bases from J, leaving 11 bases between. In DNA form, the CDR3 reads TGTGCCAGCAGTTACCAGGGGTCGGGAGAGACCCAGTACTTC. Translating it yields CASSYQGSGETQYF.

The rearrangement links TRBV6-1 to TRBJ2-4; tentatively, D is TRBD1 (6 bases). Germline values: CDR1 MNHNS, CDR2 SASEGT. V was pared by 10 bases and J by 3 bases, with 19 bases between. This CDR3 is built from 15 residues. The CDR3 loop is CATTGTPRNKNIQYF. The CDR3 DNA is TGTGCCACAACCGGGACACCAAGAAACAAAAACATTCAGTACTTC.

The chain recombines TRBV27 with TRBJ1-2; weak D call: TRBD1 (6 bases). CDR1 MNHEY and CDR2 SMNVEV come from the germline V gene (reference sequence). CDR3 length equals 14 residues. V shed 5 bases and J shed 5 bases, with 15 bases lying between them. The CDR3 loop reads CASSQGKGRYGYTF. CDR3 nucleotides: TGTGCCAGCAGTCAGGGGAAAGGTAGATATGGCTACACCTTC.

The chain recombines TRBV6-5 with TRBJ2-7, with TRBD1 matching 7 bases. The CDR3 length is 14 residues. Germline assignment: CDR1 MNHEY and CDR2 SVGAGI. J gave up 1 base and V 5 bases, and 5 bases lay outside the gene matches. In DNA form, the CDR3 reads TGTGCCAGCAGTGAACGACAGGGATCCTACGAGCAGTACGTC. Amino acid sequence: CASSERQGSYEQYV.

CDR3: CASSYRGQGTYEQYF. In nucleotides, the CDR3 is TGTGCCAGCAGTTACCGAGGACAGGGGACCTACGAGCAGTACTTC. The V call is TRBV6-5, the J call TRBJ2-7, with TRBD1 matching 9 bases. The CDR3 totals 15 residues. Germline CDR1 is MNHEY and CDR2 is SVGAGI. With V trimmed by 2 bases and J by 2 bases, 4 bases remained unmatched.

The chain uses TRBV2 and TRBJ2-7, with D perhaps TRBD2 (6 bases). V was clipped by 4 bases and J by 0 bases, with 16 bases between them. Per the germline V gene, CDR1 is SNHLY and CDR2 is FYNNEI. This CDR3 spans 16 amino acids. The CDR3 DNA follows: TGTGCCAGCAGTGGGGGGGACGTCAGGAGCTCCTACGAGCAGTACTTC. This encodes CASSGGDVRSSYEQYF.

The gene calls are TRBV28 and TRBJ2-5; TRBD1 agrees at 7 bases. The V gene's germline CDR1 is MDHEN and CDR2 SYDVKM. The CDR3 is 14 residues long. J gave up 2 bases and V 4 bases, and 4 bases lay outside the gene matches. The chain's CDR3 is CASSSDRRQETQYF. CDR3 DNA sequence: TGTGCCAGCAGTTCGGACAGGAGACAAGAGACCCAGTACTTC.

This clone was recorded once. This chain connects TRBV29-1 to TRBJ2-3, with TRBD1 matching over 7 bases. Trimming cost V 5 bases and J 1 base; bases outside gene matches: 15. From germline, CDR1 is SQVTM and CDR2 ANQGSEA. The CDR3 is made up of 17 amino acids. The CDR3 reads CSVTGTADRGRTDTQYF. CDR3 nucleotides: TGCAGCGTTACCGGGACAGCGGACCGAGGTCGCACAGATACGCAGTATTTT.

V usage is TRBV29-1 and J usage is TRBJ2-7, with D possibly matching TRBD1 (6 bases). The CDR3 totals 16 residues. V lost 1 base to trimming and J lost 3 bases, with 19 bases between them. Germline loops: CDR1 SQVTM, CDR2 ANQGSEA. The CDR3 sequence: CSVEGWVGGQLYEQYF. CDR3 DNA: TGCAGCGTTGAAGGTTGGGTGGGTGGACAGCTCTACGAGCAGTACTTC.

The V and J genes are TRBV30 and TRBJ2-7; 7 bases match TRBD2. This CDR3 has 12 residues. CDR1 and CDR2 (germline): GTSNPN, SVGIG (reference sequence). With V trimmed by 4 bases and J by 4 bases, 4 bases remained unmatched. The CDR3 DNA reads TGTGCCTGGAACGGGGGAGGGTACGAGCAGTACGTC. It codes for CAWNGGGYEQYV.

This rearrangement joins TRBV2 to TRBJ1-1; no clear D. In germline, CDR1 is SNHLY, CDR2 FYNNEI. This CDR3 comprises 13 residues. V was trimmed by 4 bases and J by 0 bases, leaving 6 bases between them. CDR3 DNA: TGTGCCAGCAGTGGTCATGTGAACACTGAAGCTTTCTTT. Protein product: CASSGHVNTEAFF.

The CDR3 DNA follows: TGTGCCAGCAGCACCGGAGGGACAGGCCGCTATGGCTACACCTTC. This encodes CASSTGGTGRYGYTF. The rearrangement joins TRBV7-9 to TRBJ1-2, with TRBD1 matching 8 bases. Germline V lookup: CDR1 SEHNR, CDR2 FQNEAQ (reference sequence). After removal of 5 bases from V and 4 bases from J, the junction contained 9 bases not matched to a gene. The CDR3 extends over 15 amino acids.

The V call is TRBV4-1, the J call TRBJ1-2; 8 bases align to TRBD1. Germline CDR1 and CDR2: MGHRA and YSYEKL. The V gene end was trimmed by 3 bases and the J gene end by 6 bases; junction bases not matched to a gene: 6. The CDR3 totals 14 residues. The CDR3 sequence is CASSHGQGGDGYTF. Here the CDR3 DNA reads TGCGCCAGCAGCCACGGACAGGGAGGGGATGGCTACACCTTC.

This clone was detected a few times. The chain has TRBV5-1 and TRBJ2-7; 8 nucleotides match TRBD2. CDR3 size: 13 residues. Losses at the gene ends were 0 bases for V and 5 bases for J; bases not matched to a gene: 1. The V gene's germline CDR1 is SGHRS and CDR2 YFSETQ. The CDR3 DNA reads as TGCGCCAGCAGCTTGGCGGGAGGGGACGAGCAGTACGTC. It codes for CASSLAGGDEQYV.

V and J are TRBV7-3 and TRBJ1-2; 7 bases map to TRBD1. Losses at the gene ends were 5 bases for V and 2 bases for J; bases not matched to a gene: 5. This CDR3 comprises 14 residues. Germline V lookup: CDR1 SGHTA, CDR2 FQGTGA. The CDR3 DNA follows: TGTGCCAGCAGCAGGGAACAGGGGAACTATGGCTACACCTTC. This encodes CASSREQGNYGYTF.